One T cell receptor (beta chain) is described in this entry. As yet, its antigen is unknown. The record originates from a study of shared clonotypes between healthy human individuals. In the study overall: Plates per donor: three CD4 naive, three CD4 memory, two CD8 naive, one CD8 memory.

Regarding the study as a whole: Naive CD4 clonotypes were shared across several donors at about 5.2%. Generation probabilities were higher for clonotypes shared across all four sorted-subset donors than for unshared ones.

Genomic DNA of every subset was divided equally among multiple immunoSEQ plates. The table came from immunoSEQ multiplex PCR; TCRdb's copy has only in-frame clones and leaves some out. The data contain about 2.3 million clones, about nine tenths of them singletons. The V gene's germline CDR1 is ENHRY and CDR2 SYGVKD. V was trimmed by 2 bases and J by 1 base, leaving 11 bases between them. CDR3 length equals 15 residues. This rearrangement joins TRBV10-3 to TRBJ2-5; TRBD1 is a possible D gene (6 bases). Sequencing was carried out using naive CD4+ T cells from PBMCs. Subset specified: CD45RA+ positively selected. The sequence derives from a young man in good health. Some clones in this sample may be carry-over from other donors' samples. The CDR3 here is CAISEVKGGQETQYF. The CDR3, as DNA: TGTGCCATCAGTGAGGTTAAAGGGGGCCAAGAGACCCAGTACTTC.